What follows are 12 T cell receptor beta chains derived from one specimen sequenced in a study of T cells after yellow fever vaccination. One entry per CDR3 protein, called by TCRdb with MiXCR from the 5' RACE reads. The sample shows about 220,000 distinct CDR3 sequences, under 3.5% of them seen only once. Sequencing used CD4+ T cells sorted from PBMCs, obtained 10 days after the yellow fever booster vaccination. Every receptor here comes from a man aged 18 to 29 who received the YFV17D yellow fever vaccine.

The table lists this clonotype with a few counts. The V and J genes are TRBV7-2 and TRBJ1-5; D call uncertain. The germline V gene encodes CDR1 SGHTA and CDR2 FQGNSA. The CDR3 runs 13 residues. Trimming pared 4 bases from V and 6 bases from J, leaving 10 bases between. DNA of the CDR3: TGTGCCAGCAGCTCCAGGTCTGGTCAGCCCCAGCATTTT. This translates into CASSSRSGQPQHF. The full variable domain, completed using reference TRBV7-2 and TRBJ1-5, is GAGVSQSPSNKVTEKGKDVELRCDPISGHTALYWYRQSLGQGLEFLIYFQGNSAPDKSGLPSDRFSAERTGGSVSTLTIQRTQQEDSAVYLCASSSRSGQPQHFGDGTRLSIL.

This clonotype came up a few times. The chain has TRBV21-1 and TRBJ2-2; the tabulated D call, TRBD2, remains unverified against the DNA. TRBV21-1 is shown as a pseudogene. This CDR3 has 15 amino acids. In DNA form, the CDR3 reads TGTGCCAGCAGAGGGAGGACTAGCCGTACCGGGGAGCTGTTTTTT. Protein product: CASRGRTSRTGELFF.

This clonotype was seen ten or more times. The chain uses TRBV6-1 and TRBJ2-7; a weak D match, TRBD2 (5 bases). Germline loops: CDR1 MNHNS, CDR2 SASEGT. Trimming removed 3 bases at V and 4 bases at J, with 16 bases between. The CDR3 is 15 residues long. The CDR3 DNA reads TGTGCCAGCAGTGATCGGTCTAGCCTGCCGTACGAGCAGTACTTC. Protein: CASSDRSSLPYEQYF.

This sequence joins TRBV6-5 and TRBJ1-1, with unresolved D. The germline V gene encodes CDR1 MNHEY and CDR2 SVGAGI. The CDR3 consists of 14 residues. With 2 bases removed from V and 4 bases from J, the gap between germline ends came to 11 bases. The CDR3 spells CASSYGVLITEAFF. CDR3 coding DNA: TGTGCCAGCAGTTACGGAGTATTGATCACTGAAGCTTTCTTT.

At least ten counts were recorded for this clonotype. The chain employs TRBV7-3 and TRBJ2-3; 7 positions match TRBD2. The CDR3 spans 14 residues. Trimming cost V 2 bases and J 1 base; bases outside gene matches: 0. Germline assignment: CDR1 SGHTA and CDR2 FQGTGA. The CDR3 DNA follows: TGTGCCAGCAGCTTAGCGGGGGGCACAGATACGCAGTATTTT. This gives the protein CASSLAGGTDTQYF.

The sample holds many counts of this clonotype. The chain has TRBV4-1 and TRBJ1-1, with D unclear. The germline V gene has CDR1 MGHRA and CDR2 YSYEKL. This CDR3 has 14 amino acids. The germline V and J ends were trimmed by 0 bases and 8 bases, with 13 bases remaining between them. Written as DNA, the CDR3 is TGCGCCAGCAGCCAAGATTTTGGAGCAGCCGAAGCTTTCTTT. It yields the protein CASSQDFGAAEAFF.

At least ten counts were recorded for this clonotype. The V gene is TRBV20-1, the J gene TRBJ2-1; 7 nucleotides line up with TRBD1. The CDR3 is 13 residues long. Germline CDR1 and CDR2: DFQATT and SNEGSKA (reference sequence). V trimming: 4 bases; J trimming: 3 bases; junction bases outside the gene matches: 3. CDR3 nucleotides: TGCAGTGCTACTCGGACAGGCTACAATGAGCAGTTCTTC. Encoded protein: CSATRTGYNEQFF.

This clonotype was seen many times. The chain couples TRBV12-3 or TRBV12-4 to TRBJ2-2, with D possibly matching TRBD1 (5 bases). This CDR3 comprises 18 residues. V was shortened by 0 bases and J by 1 base, with 15 bases between the two germline ends. CDR3 protein: CASSLALPGMMNTGELFF. The CDR3 DNA is TGTGCCAGCAGTTTAGCGCTACCAGGGATGATGAACACCGGGGAGCTGTTTTTT.

V and J are TRBV13 and TRBJ2-3, with TRBD2 identical over 7 bases. After removal of 5 bases from V and 3 bases from J, the junction contained 11 bases not matched to a gene. CDR1 PRHDT and CDR2 FYEKMQ come from the germline V gene (reference sequence). The CDR3 is made up of 16 amino acids. DNA for the CDR3: TGTGCCAGCAGCGATAGGGCGGGAGCGGGGACAGATACGCAGTATTTT. Translating gives CASSDRAGAGTDTQYF.

This clonotype occurred many times. This CDR3 reads CASIGTSGSYNEQFF. The CDR3, as DNA: TGCGCCAGCATCGGGACTAGCGGATCCTACAATGAGCAGTTCTTC. The rearrangement links TRBV5-1 to TRBJ2-1; 11 positions agree with TRBD2. This CDR3 has 15 amino acids. Trimming cost V 6 bases and J 1 base; bases outside gene matches: 3. Germline CDR1 reads SGHRS; CDR2 reads YFSETQ.

The table lists this clonotype with many counts. The chain couples TRBV7-6 to TRBJ2-3; TRBD1 aligns across 10 bases. J was trimmed by 5 bases and V by 5 bases; bases with no gene match: 13. This CDR3 has 17 amino acids. The germline V gene encodes CDR1 SGHVS and CDR2 FNYEAQ. Here the CDR3 reads CASSPVVGDRGVDTQYF. In DNA, the CDR3 is TGTGCCAGCAGCCCGGTAGTCGGGGACAGGGGCGTAGATACGCAGTATTTT.

This clonotype was seen a few times. V and J are TRBV6-2 or TRBV6-3 and TRBJ2-7, with 7 bases identical to TRBD1. The trim removed 6 bases at V and 3 bases at J, leaving 5 bases unmatched. Germline V CDR1 and CDR2: MNHEY, SVGEGT. There are 13 residues in the CDR3. CDR3 amino acids: CASRRGQIYEQYF. CDR3 bases: TGTGCCAGCAGACGGGGACAGATCTACGAGCAGTACTTC.